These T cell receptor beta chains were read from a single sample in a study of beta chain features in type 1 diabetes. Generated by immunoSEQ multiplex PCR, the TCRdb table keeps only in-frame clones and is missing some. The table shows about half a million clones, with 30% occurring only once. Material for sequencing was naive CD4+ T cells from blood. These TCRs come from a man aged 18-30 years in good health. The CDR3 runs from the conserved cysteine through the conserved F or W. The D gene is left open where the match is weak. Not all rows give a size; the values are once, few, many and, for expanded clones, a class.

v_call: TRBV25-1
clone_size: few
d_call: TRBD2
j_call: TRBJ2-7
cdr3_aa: CASSEYPSGVYEQYF
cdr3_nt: TGTGCCAGCAGTGAATATCCTAGCGGGGTCTACGAGCAGTACTTC

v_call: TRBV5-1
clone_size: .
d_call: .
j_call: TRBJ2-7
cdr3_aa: CASSWDPSSYEQYF
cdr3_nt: TGCGCCAGCAGCTGGGACCCGAGCTCCTACGAGCAGTACTTC

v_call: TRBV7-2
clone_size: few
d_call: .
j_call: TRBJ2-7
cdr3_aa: CASSLSRVHEQYF
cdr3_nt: TGTGCCAGCAGCTTATCCAGGGTTCACGAGCAGTACTTC

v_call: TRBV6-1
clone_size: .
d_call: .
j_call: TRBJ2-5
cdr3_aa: CASTGRETQYF
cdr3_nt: TGTGCCAGCACGGGGCGGGAGACCCAGTACTTC

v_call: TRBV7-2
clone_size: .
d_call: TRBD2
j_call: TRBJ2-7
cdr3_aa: CASSPGTSGGAYEQYF
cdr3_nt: TGTGCCAGCAGCCCCGGGACTAGCGGGGGAGCCTACGAGCAGTACTTC

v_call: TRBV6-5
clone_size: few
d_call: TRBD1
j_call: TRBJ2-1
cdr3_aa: CASSSSTGNYNEQFF
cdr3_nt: TGTGCCAGCAGTTCCTCGACAGGGAACTACAATGAGCAGTTCTTC

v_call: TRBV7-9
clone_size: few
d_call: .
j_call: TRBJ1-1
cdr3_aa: CASSPGLARGTEAFF
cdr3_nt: TGTGCCAGCAGCCCAGGCTTGGCACGGGGGACTGAAGCTTTCTTT

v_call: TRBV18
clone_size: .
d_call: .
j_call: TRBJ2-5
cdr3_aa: CASSPMGNQETQYF
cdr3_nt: TGTGCCAGCTCACCTATGGGAAATCAAGAGACCCAGTACTTC

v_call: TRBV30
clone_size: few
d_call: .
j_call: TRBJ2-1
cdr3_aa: CAWSTLRGNEQFF
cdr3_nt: TGTGCCTGGAGTACCCTTCGGGGCAATGAGCAGTTCTTC

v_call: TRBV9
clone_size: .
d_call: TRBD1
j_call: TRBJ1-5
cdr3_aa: CASSVGQDSQPQHF
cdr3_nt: TGTGCCAGCAGCGTCGGACAGGACAGTCAGCCCCAGCATTTT

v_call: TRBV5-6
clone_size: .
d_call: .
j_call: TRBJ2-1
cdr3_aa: CASSLVAETYNEQFF
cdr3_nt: TGTGCCAGCAGCTTGGTAGCGGAGACCTACAATGAGCAGTTCTTC

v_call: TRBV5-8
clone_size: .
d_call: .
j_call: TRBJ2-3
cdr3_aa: CASSLRGTDTQYF
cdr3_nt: TGTGCCAGCAGCTTACGTGGGACAGATACGCAGTATTTT

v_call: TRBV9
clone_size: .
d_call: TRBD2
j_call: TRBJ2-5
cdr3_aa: CASSLAGGKETQYF
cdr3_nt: TGTGCCAGCAGTTTAGCGGGAGGCAAAGAGACCCAGTACTTC

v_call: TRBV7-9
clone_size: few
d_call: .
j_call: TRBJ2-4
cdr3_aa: CASSSSPDLAKNIQYF
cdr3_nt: TGTGCCAGCAGCTCCTCTCCTGACCTAGCCAAAAACATTCAGTACTTC

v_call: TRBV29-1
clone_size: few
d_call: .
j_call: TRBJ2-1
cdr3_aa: CSVKSGGMAYNEQFF
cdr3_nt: TGCAGCGTCAAGAGCGGAGGAATGGCCTACAATGAGCAGTTCTTC

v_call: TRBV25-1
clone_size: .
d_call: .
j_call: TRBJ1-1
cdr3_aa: CASSEYGTTNTEAFF
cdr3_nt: TGTGCCAGCAGTGAATACGGCACCACTAACACTGAAGCTTTCTTT

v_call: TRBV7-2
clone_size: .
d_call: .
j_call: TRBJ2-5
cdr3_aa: CASSLWGRGGEETQYF
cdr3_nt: TGTGCCAGCAGCTTATGGGGCCGAGGCGGAGAAGAGACCCAGTACTTC

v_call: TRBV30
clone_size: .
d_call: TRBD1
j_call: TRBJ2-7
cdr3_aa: CAWSVRWTGAEEQYF
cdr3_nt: TGTGCCTGGAGCGTAAGGTGGACAGGGGCGGAGGAGCAGTACTTC

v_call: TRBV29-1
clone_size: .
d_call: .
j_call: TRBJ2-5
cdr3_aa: CSVEGSLETQYF
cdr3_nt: TGCAGCGTTGAAGGGTCTCTAGAGACCCAGTACTTC

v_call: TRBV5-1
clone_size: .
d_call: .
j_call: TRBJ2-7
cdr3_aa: CASRRDFPSSYEQYF
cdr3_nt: TGCGCCAGCAGGCGGGACTTCCCGAGCTCCTACGAGCAGTACTTC

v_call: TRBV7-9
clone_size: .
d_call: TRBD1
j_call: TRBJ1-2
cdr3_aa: CASSEWTGANYGYTF
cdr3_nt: TGTGCCAGCAGCGAGTGGACAGGGGCAAACTATGGCTACACCTTC

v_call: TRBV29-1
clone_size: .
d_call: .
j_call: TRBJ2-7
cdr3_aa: CSVPDGSYEQYF
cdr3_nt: TGCAGCGTTCCAGACGGCTCCTACGAGCAGTACTTC

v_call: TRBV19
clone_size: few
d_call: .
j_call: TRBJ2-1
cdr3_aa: CASSIGGQYNEQFF
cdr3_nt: TGTGCCAGTAGTATAGGGGGACAATACAATGAGCAGTTCTTC

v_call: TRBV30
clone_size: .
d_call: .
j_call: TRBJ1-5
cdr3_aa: CAWSVEGGNQPQHF
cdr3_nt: TGTGCCTGGAGTGTAGAGGGCGGCAATCAGCCCCAGCATTTT

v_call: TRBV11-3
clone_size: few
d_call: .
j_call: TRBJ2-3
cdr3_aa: CASSLPGTDTQYF
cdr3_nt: TGTGCCAGCAGCTTACCCGGCACAGATACGCAGTATTTT

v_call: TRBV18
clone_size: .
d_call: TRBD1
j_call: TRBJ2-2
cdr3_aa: CASSPEGQFTGELFF
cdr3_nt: TGTGCCAGCTCACCAGAGGGACAGTTCACCGGGGAGCTGTTTTTT

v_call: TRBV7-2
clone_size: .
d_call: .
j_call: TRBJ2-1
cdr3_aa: CASSLVPWGNNEQFF
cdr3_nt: TGTGCCAGCAGCTTAGTGCCGTGGGGAAACAATGAGCAGTTCTTC

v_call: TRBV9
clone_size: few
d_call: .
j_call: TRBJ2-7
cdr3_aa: CASSVEPGRSYEQYF
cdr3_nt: TGTGCCAGCAGCGTAGAGCCAGGGAGATCCTACGAGCAGTACTTC

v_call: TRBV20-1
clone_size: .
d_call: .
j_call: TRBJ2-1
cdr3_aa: CSARGLHEQFF
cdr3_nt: TGCAGTGCTAGAGGCCTTCATGAGCAGTTCTTC

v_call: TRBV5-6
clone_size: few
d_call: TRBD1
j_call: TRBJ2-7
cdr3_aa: CASSIPPGQGIHEQYF
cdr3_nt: TGTGCCAGCAGCATCCCCCCGGGACAGGGGATCCACGAGCAGTACTTC

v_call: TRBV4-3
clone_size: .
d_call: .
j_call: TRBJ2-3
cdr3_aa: CASSHNSGRFTDTQYF
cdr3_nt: TGCGCCAGCAGCCATAATAGCGGTAGATTCACAGATACGCAGTATTTT

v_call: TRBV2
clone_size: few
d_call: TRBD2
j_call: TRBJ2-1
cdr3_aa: CASRAVAGGPSDEQFF
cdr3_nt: TGTGCCAGCCGAGCCGTAGCGGGAGGGCCCTCAGATGAGCAGTTCTTC

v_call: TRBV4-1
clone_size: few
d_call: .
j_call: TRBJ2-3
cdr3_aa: CASSRIGLPPDTQYF
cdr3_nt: TGCGCCAGCAGTCGCATCGGACTTCCCCCAGATACGCAGTATTTT

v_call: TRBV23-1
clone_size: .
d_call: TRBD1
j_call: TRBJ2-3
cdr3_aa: CASSRWADRGPADTQYF
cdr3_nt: TGCGCCAGCAGTCGATGGGCGGACAGGGGGCCTGCAGATACGCAGTATTTT

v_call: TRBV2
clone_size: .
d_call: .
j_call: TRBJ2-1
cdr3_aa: CASSFQRSYNEQFF
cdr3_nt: TGTGCCAGCAGTTTCCAGCGGTCCTACAATGAGCAGTTCTTC

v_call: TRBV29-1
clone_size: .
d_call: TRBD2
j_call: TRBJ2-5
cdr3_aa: CSVASGSQTQYF
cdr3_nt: TGCAGCGTTGCTAGCGGGAGCCAGACCCAGTACTTC

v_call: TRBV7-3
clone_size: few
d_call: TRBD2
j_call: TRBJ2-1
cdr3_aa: CASSATSGVYNEQFF
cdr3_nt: TGTGCCAGCAGCGCGACTAGCGGAGTTTACAATGAGCAGTTCTTC

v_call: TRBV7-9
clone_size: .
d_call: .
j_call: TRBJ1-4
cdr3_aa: CASSLAPTNEKLFF
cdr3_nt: TGTGCCAGCAGCTTAGCACCGACAAATGAAAAACTGTTTTTT

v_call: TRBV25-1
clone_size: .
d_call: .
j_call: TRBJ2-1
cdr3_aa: CASSARQPSYNEQFF
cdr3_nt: TGTGCCAGCAGTGCCCGACAGCCTTCCTACAATGAGCAGTTCTTC

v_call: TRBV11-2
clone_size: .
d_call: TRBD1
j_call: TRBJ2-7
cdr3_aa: CASSWGTGSYYEQYF
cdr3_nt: TGTGCCAGCAGCTGGGGGACAGGGAGTTACTACGAGCAGTACTTC

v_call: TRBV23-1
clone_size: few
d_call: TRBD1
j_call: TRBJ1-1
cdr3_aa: CASSHTGELNTEAFF
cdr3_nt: TGCGCCAGCAGTCACACAGGGGAATTGAACACTGAAGCTTTCTTT

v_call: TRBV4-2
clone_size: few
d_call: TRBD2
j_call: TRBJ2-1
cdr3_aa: CASSQEISAGDLNEQFF
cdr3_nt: TGTGCCAGCAGCCAAGAGATCTCGGCGGGGGACCTCAATGAGCAGTTCTTC

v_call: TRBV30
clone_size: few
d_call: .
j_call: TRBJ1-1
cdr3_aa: CARSVRGNTEAFF
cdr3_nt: TGTGCCCGATCAGTGCGAGGGAACACTGAAGCTTTCTTT

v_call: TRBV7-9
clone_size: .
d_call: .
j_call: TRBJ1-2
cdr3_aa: CASSMRWGYTF
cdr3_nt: TGTGCCAGCAGTATGCGTTGGGGCTACACCTTC

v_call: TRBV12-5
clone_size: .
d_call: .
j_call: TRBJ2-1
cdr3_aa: CASSPWGSYNEQFF
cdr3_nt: TGTGCTAGTAGTCCGTGGGGGTCCTACAATGAGCAGTTCTTC

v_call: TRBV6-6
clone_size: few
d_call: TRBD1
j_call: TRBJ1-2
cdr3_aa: CASSRTGLKGYTF
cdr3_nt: TGTGCCAGCAGTCGGACAGGCTTGAAGGGCTACACCTTC

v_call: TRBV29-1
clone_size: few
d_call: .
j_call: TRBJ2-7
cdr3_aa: CSVGVDSYEQYF
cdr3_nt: TGCAGCGTTGGGGTTGATTCCTACGAGCAGTACTTC

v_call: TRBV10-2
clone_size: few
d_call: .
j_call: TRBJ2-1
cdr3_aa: CASGRSEQFF
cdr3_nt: TGCGCCAGCGGAAGAAGTGAGCAGTTCTTC

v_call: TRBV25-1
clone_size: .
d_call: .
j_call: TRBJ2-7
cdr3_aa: CASSDAASYEQYF
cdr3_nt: TGTGCCAGCAGTGATGCAGCCTCCTACGAGCAGTACTTC

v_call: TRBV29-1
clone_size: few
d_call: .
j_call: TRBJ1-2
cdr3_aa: CSVLSGPGVVTGYTF
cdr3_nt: TGCAGCGTTCTCAGCGGCCCGGGGGTGGTAACTGGCTACACCTTC

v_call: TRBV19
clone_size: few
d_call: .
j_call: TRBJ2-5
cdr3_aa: CASSPRLLEETQYF
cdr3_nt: TGTGCCAGTAGTCCTAGATTACTCGAAGAGACCCAGTACTTC

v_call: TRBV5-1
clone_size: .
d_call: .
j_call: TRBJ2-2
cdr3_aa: CASSSGQNTGELFF
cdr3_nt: TGCGCCAGCAGCTCGGGACAGAACACCGGGGAGCTGTTTTTT

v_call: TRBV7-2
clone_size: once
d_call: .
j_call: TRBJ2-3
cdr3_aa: CAGGEDTQYF
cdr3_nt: TGTGCCGGCGGGGAGGATACGCAGTATTTT

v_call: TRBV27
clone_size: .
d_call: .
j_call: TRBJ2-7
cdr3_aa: CASRPSGSAIYEQYF
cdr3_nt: TGTGCCAGCAGGCCATCGGGCAGCGCGATCTACGAGCAGTACTTC

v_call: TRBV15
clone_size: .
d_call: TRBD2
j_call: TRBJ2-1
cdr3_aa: CATSRLAGAVNEQFF
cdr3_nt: TGTGCCACCAGCAGACTAGCGGGAGCGGTAAATGAGCAGTTCTTC